Below, 5 T cell receptor beta chains from the same sample are listed, as sequenced in a study of T cell responses to AZD1222 COVID-19 vaccine. Method: immunoSEQ multiplex PCR; TCRdb's copy keeps in-frame clones and lacks some. The sample shows some 100,000 clones, around 87% of them seen only once. The material sequenced was peripheral blood, taken on day 0 of AZD1222 vaccination. Receptor source: an adult in good health.

The rearrangement joins TRBV10-3 to TRBJ2-5; 15 nucleotides agree with TRBD2. In germline, CDR1 is ENHRY, CDR2 SYGVKD. V lost 3 bases, J lost 2 bases, and 4 bases stayed unmatched. The CDR3 spans 17 residues. The DNA of the CDR3 is TGTGCCATCAGTGATTCGGGACTAGCGGGGGGTCAAGAGACCCAGTACTTC. Protein: CAISDSGLAGGQETQYF.

The chain is built from TRBV11-1 and TRBJ1-1; D is uncertain. V lost 5 bases to trimming and J lost 4 bases, with 17 bases between them. The CDR3 has 15 residues. Germline loops: CDR1 SGHAT, CDR2 FQDESV (reference sequence). This CDR3 is CASSRAALKGTEAFF. Here the CDR3 DNA reads TGTGCCAGCAGCCGGGCGGCACTGAAGGGCACTGAAGCTTTCTTT.

This rearrangement joins TRBV4-1 to TRBJ2-3, with D perhaps matching TRBD1 or TRBD2 (6 bases each). V lost 3 bases and J lost 0, with 10 bases in between. The CDR3 loop spans 15 amino acids. Germline CDR1 MGHRA, CDR2 YSYEKL. CDR3 residues: CASSHQGRSTDTQYF. For the CDR3, the DNA is TGCGCCAGCAGCCACCAGGGGAGGAGCACAGATACGCAGTATTTT.

The V gene is TRBV29-1, the J gene TRBJ2-7; D might be TRBD1 (5 bases). Germline V lookup: CDR1 SQVTM, CDR2 ANQGSEA. This CDR3 contains 15 residues. V lost 2 bases to trimming and J lost 3 bases, with 17 bases between them. CDR3: CSVEIIQPGHYEQYF. DNA of the CDR3: TGCAGCGTTGAAATCATACAGCCAGGACACTACGAGCAGTACTTC.

V usage is TRBV20-1 and J usage is TRBJ2-3, with 7 nucleotides matching TRBD2. The V segment lost 3 bases and the J segment 4 bases; nucleotides outside the gene matches: 1. Germline-derived CDR1 and CDR2 are DFQATT and SNEGSKA (reference sequence). This CDR3 is built from 12 residues. This CDR3 reads CSASGGADTQYF. The CDR3 DNA sequence: TGCAGTGCTAGTGGGGGGGCAGATACGCAGTATTTT.